The entry below describes one TCR beta chain. The junction had 14 bases not matched to a gene; V was cut back by 5 bases and J by 4 bases. Germline CDR1 and CDR2: MDHEN and SYDVKM. CDR3 length: 19 residues. Libraries were prepared by immunoSEQ multiplex PCR; TCRdb keeps only in-frame clonotypes and omits some of them. There are about 380,000 clones in the sample; about four fifths occur only once, and over 0.95% lies in the top ten. The data stem from a study of blood T cell repertoires in COVID-19. The chain is built from TRBV28 and TRBJ2-3; 14 nucleotides agree with TRBD2. The source is a human donor with acute or convalescent COVID-19. The donor label of this sample is uncertain. Input material: peripheral blood. The CDR3 DNA sequence: TGTGCCAGCAGTAGACTAGCGGGGGGGCGCATAAAAGGCTCAGATACGCAGTATTTT. It is translated as CASSRLAGGRIKGSDTQYF.